Listed below are T cell receptor beta chains from one sample, sequenced in a study of shared clonotypes between healthy human individuals. Repertoires were generated with immunoSEQ multiplex PCR, while TCRdb's copy carries only in-frame clones and drops some. Of millions of clones listed, more than 80% are singletons. Sequencing used naive CD4+ T cells sorted from blood. The receptors were sampled from a man younger than 30 in good health. Each CDR3 is given with its conserved first and last residue. A D gene is named only where the DNA matches it firmly. The size entry is marked missing in some rows and otherwise reads once, few, many or a size class.

cdr3_nt cdr3_aa clone_size d_call j_call v_call
TGTGCCTGGAGTGTAGGGGGTGTGGCGAACACTGAAGCTTTCTTT CAWSVGGVANTEAFF NA NA TRBJ1-1 TRBV30
TGTGCCAGCAGCTTTGGGGGACAGGGGAATTCACCCCTCCACTTT CASSFGGQGNSPLHF NA TRBD1 TRBJ1-6 TRBV7-9
TGTGCCACTCAGGTTACGGGTATCCCCTACGAGCAGTACTTC CATQVTGIPYEQYF NA NA TRBJ2-7 TRBV6-5
TGTGCCATCAGTGAGTCTGGGCGGGGGGGGAACACTGAAGCTTTCTTT CAISESGRGGNTEAFF once NA TRBJ1-1 TRBV10-3
TGTGCCAGCAGCCAAAGGGTGTCCTACGAGCAGTACTTC CASSQRVSYEQYF NA NA TRBJ2-7 TRBV7-2
TGTGCCAGCAGTGAATTGCAGAGTTTCCAAGAGACCCAGTACTTC CASSELQSFQETQYF NA NA TRBJ2-5 TRBV6-1
TGTGCCATCAGTACAACAGGCTCGGAGACCCAGTACTTC CAISTTGSETQYF NA NA TRBJ2-5 TRBV10-3
TGTGCCAGCAGCTTAGCCCACGGGACCCGCTTCTTC CASSLAHGTRFF NA NA TRBJ2-1 TRBV7-9
TGCGCCAGCAGCCAAAGGACAGGGGCCGGGACAGATACGCAGTATTTT CASSQRTGAGTDTQYF once TRBD1 TRBJ2-3 TRBV5-1
TGTGCCAGCTCTACAGCGAACACCGGGGAGCTGTTTTTT CASSTANTGELFF NA NA TRBJ2-2 TRBV11-3
TGCGCCAGCAGCTTGGCCGGAACTATGAACACTGAAGCTTTCTTT CASSLAGTMNTEAFF NA NA TRBJ1-1 TRBV5-1
TGCGCCAGCACCGTGACAGCGGGGGGATATCTCCAGTTCTTC CASTVTAGGYLQFF NA TRBD2 TRBJ2-1 TRBV5-1
TGTGCCAGCAGCTTTTATGACAGGGGTAGCAATCAGCCCCAGCATTTT CASSFYDRGSNQPQHF NA TRBD1 TRBJ1-5 TRBV5-6
TGTGCCAGCAGTTCGAGCACCCGGACAGGGGCCTACGAGCAGTACTTC CASSSSTRTGAYEQYF NA TRBD1 TRBJ2-7 TRBV27
TGTGCCAGCAGTGAGGGCAAGAGCTCTGGAAACACCATATATTTT CASSEGKSSGNTIYF once NA TRBJ1-3 TRBV6-1
TGTGCCAGCAGTTACCCCCTCCAGGATCAGTACTTC CASSYPLQDQYF NA NA TRBJ2-4 TRBV6-6
TGTGCCAGCAGACCTTCACCGGCTGGAAACACCATATATTTT CASRPSPAGNTIYF NA NA TRBJ1-3 TRBV5-5
TGTGCCACCACCTCTCAGGGACGCCAGCATTTT CATTSQGRQHF NA NA TRBJ1-5 TRBV28
TGTGCCAGCAACTCGGAGGAACGAATTGAGGCCAACGTCCTGACTTTC CASNSEERIEANVLTF NA NA TRBJ2-6 TRBV11-2
TGCGCCAGCAGCTCCAGCACAGATACGCAGTATTTT CASSSSTDTQYF once NA TRBJ2-3 TRBV10-1
TGCGCCAGCAGCTTGGAGGGAGGGAACTACAATGAGCAGTTCTTC CASSLEGGNYNEQFF NA TRBD2 TRBJ2-1 TRBV5-1
TGCGCCAGCAGCCAAGATAACGCGGGGATGTTATCGCAGTATTTT CASSQDNAGMLSQYF NA NA TRBJ2-3 TRBV4-1